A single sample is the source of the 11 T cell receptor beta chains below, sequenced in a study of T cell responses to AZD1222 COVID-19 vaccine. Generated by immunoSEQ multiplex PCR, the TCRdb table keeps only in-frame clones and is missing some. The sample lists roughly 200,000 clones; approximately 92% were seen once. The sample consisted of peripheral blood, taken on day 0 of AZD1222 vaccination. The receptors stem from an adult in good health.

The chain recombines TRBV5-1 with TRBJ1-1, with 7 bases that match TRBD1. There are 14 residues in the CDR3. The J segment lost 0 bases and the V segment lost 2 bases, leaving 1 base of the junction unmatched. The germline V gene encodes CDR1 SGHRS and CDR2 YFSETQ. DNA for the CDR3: TGCGCCAGCAGCTTCGGGACAGTGAACACTGAAGCTTTCTTT. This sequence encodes CASSFGTVNTEAFF.

The CDR3, as DNA: TGTGCCAGCAAACGGGGGCCATCCCCCTACGAGCAGTACTTC. Translation: CASKRGPSPYEQYF. The chain recombines TRBV28 with TRBJ2-7; the D call may be TRBD1 or TRBD2 (6 bases each). This CDR3 has 14 residues. The V end was cut by 7 bases, the J end by 2 bases, with 15 bases between. Germline CDR1 is MDHEN and CDR2 is SYDVKM.

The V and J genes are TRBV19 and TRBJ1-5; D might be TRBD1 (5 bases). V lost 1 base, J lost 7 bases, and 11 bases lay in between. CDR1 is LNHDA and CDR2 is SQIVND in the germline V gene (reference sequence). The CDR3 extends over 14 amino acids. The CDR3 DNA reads TGTGCCAGTAGTATAGTAACGGGGCCCCAGCCCCAGCATTTT. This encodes CASSIVTGPQPQHF.

Here the CDR3 DNA reads TGTGCCAGCAGCTCCCCGGGGAGTACGCAGTATTTT. Its protein product is CASSSPGSTQYF. The chain couples TRBV7-3 to TRBJ2-3; D perhaps matches TRBD2 (5 bases). The CDR3 totals 12 residues. V was cut by 4 bases and J by 8 bases, with 10 bases left in between. CDR1 and CDR2 from the germline V gene are SGHTA and FQGTGA.

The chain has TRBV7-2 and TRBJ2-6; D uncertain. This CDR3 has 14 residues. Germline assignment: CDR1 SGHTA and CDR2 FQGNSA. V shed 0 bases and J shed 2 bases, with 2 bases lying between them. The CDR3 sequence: CASSLAAGANVLTF. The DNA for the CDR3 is TGTGCCAGCAGCTTAGCGGCTGGGGCCAACGTCCTGACTTTC.

The CDR3 coding sequence is TGTGCCAGCAGTTACCAGGGGGCCTCCTACAATGAGCAGTTCTTC. Its protein product is CASSYQGASYNEQFF. This chain links TRBV6-5 with TRBJ2-1, with 8 bases identical to TRBD1. J was trimmed by 0 bases and V by 2 bases; bases with no gene match: 0. The CDR3 is made up of 15 amino acids. In germline, CDR1 is MNHEY, CDR2 SVGAGI.

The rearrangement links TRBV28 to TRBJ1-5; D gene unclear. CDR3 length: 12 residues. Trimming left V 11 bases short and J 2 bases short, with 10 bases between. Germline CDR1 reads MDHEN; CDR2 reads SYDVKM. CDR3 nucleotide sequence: TGTGCCTATAGCTCGCGCAATCAGCCCCAGCATTTT. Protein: CAYSSRNQPQHF.

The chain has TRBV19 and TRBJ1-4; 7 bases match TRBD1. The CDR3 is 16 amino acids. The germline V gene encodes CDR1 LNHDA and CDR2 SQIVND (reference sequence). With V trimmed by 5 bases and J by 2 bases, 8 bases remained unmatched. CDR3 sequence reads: CASSLRGPPTNEKLFF. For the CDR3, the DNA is TGTGCCAGTAGTCTGAGGGGGCCTCCTACTAATGAAAAACTGTTTTTT.

In DNA form, the CDR3 reads TGTGCCAGCAGCCAGGCGGGAGCGGAGACCCAGTACTTC. Protein product: CASSQAGAETQYF. The chain recombines TRBV5-6 with TRBJ2-5; TRBD2 matches at 7 bases. The germline V gene has CDR1 SGHDT and CDR2 YYEEEE. The CDR3 is 13 amino acids. Trimming took 4 bases from V and 5 from J; bases not matched to a gene: 5.

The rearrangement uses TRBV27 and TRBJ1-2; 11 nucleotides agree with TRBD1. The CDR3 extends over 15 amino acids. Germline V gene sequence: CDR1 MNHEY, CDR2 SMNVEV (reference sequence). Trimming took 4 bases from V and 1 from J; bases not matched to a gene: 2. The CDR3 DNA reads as TGTGCCAGCAGTTCCGGGACAGGGGGTAACTATGGCTACACCTTC. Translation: CASSSGTGGNYGYTF.

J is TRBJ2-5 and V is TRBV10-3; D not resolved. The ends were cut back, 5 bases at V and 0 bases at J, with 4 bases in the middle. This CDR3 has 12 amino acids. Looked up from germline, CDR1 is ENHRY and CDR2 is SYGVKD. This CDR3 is CAISPYQETQYF. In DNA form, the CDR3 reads TGTGCCATCAGTCCGTACCAAGAGACCCAGTACTTC.